The table lists the clone carrying this T cell receptor (beta chain) with many counts. This record comes from a study of Graves' ophthalmopathy and Graves' hyperthyroidism. The TCR beta CDR3 regions underwent amplification from RNA transcripts. After a first-round RT-PCR with HTBI primers, a second-round multiplex PCR was run. TCRdb used MiXCR to reprocess the multiplex PCR reads, holding one entry per CDR3 protein. The profile shows roughly 500,000 distinct CDR3 sequences, under 15% of them singletons. CDR3 length: 13 residues. From germline, CDR1 is GTSNPN and CDR2 SVGIG (reference sequence). The V and J ends lost 2 bases and 7 bases respectively, with 14 bases between them.

Sequencing was carried out using blood. The sequence derives from a woman under 40 with Graves' ophthalmopathy. The chain uses TRBV30 and TRBJ2-5, with a weak D call TRBD2 (5 bases). For the CDR3, the DNA is TGTGCCTGGAGTCGGACTGCTAAGAGGACCCAGTACTTC. It is translated as CAWSRTAKRTQYF.